This TCR beta chain comes out of a study of T cell responses to AZD1222 COVID-19 vaccine. Profiled with immunoSEQ multiplex PCR; TCRdb holds only in-frame clones, not every one. The sample consists of approximately 150,000 clones, approximately 91% of them appearing once. Turning to this clone: Its antigen remains unidentified.

Study outcomes and limitations: Of the AZD1222 recipients, only six or seven were seropositive at baseline. Reportedly, nearly half the spike-specific TCRs target unmutated variant regions. The donor group comprised mostly white British people and more females; the analysis possibly underestimated clonal diversity. Spike-specific TCR breadth and depth both grew after two AZD1222 doses.

Source: peripheral blood, taken 28 days after the second AZD1222 dose. The receptor was derived from an adult who received the AZD1222 COVID-19 vaccine.

CDR3 region: CASSPLGGIANTEAFF. The CDR3 DNA reads as TGTGCCAGCAGCCCGCTCGGGGGAATCGCGAACACTGAAGCTTTCTTT. The chain joins TRBV9 to TRBJ1-1, with D perhaps matching TRBD1 (5 bases). Germline CDR1 is SGDLS and CDR2 is YYNGEE. V was trimmed by 4 bases and J by 1 base, leaving 17 bases between them. The CDR3 is made up of 16 amino acids.